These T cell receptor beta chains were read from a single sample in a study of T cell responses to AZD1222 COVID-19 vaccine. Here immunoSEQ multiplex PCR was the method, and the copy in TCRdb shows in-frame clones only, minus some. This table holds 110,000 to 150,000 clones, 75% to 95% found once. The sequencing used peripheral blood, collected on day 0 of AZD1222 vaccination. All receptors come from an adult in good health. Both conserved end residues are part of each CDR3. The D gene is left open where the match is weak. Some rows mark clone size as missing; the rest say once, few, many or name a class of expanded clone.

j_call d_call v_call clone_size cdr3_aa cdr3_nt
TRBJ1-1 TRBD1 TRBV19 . CATWDRGTEAFF TGTGCCACTTGGGACAGGGGAACTGAAGCTTTCTTT
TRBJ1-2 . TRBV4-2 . CASSQKGTVYDKVGYGYTF TGTGCCAGCAGCCAAAAGGGCACGGTATATGACAAGGTGGGCTATGGCTACACCTTC
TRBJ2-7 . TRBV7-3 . CASSLSGGGVYEQYF TGTGCCAGCAGCTTAAGTGGGGGCGGCGTCTACGAGCAGTACTTC
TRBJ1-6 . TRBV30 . CASRGSPVGVALHF TGTGCCTCAAGGGGCAGCCCCGTTGGAGTGGCCCTCCACTTT
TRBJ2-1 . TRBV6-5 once CASGLRDEQFF TGTGCCAGCGGATTGAGAGATGAGCAGTTCTTC
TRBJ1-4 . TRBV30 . CAWSGTTNEKLFF TGTGCCTGGAGTGGAACGACTAATGAAAAACTGTTTTTT
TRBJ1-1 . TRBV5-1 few CASSLRGNTEAFF TGCGCCAGCAGCTTGCGGGGGAACACTGAAGCTTTCTTT
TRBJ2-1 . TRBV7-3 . CASSGMGSSNEQFF TGTGCCAGCAGCGGGATGGGGTCATCCAATGAGCAGTTCTTC
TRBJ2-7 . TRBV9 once CASSDQMGEGRPENYEQYF TGTGCCAGCAGCGACCAAATGGGGGAAGGGCGACCCGAGAACTACGAGCAGTACTTC
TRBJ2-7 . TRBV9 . CASSVDPSSYEQYF TGTGCCAGCAGCGTAGATCCAAGCTCCTACGAGCAGTACTTC
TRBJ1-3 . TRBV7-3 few CASSLMPSSGNTIYF TGTGCCAGCAGCTTAATGCCCTCCTCTGGAAACACCATATATTTT
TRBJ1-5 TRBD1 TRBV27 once CASRSDRVSNQPQHF TGTGCCAGCAGGTCCGACAGGGTATCAAATCAGCCCCAGCATTTT
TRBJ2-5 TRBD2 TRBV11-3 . CASSPPSLLAGEQETQYF TGTGCCAGCAGCCCGCCCAGTTTACTAGCGGGAGAGCAAGAGACCCAGTACTTC
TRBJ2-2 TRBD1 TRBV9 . CASSGRDREPGGELFF TGTGCCAGCAGCGGCCGGGACAGGGAACCCGGCGGGGAGCTGTTTTTT
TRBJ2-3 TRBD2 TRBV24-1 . CATSDTPTSGRGTDTQYF TGTGCCACCAGTGATACCCCGACTAGCGGGAGAGGTACAGATACGCAGTATTTT
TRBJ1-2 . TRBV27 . CASRPGILGGYTF TGTGCCAGCAGGCCCGGTATCTTGGGAGGCTACACCTTC
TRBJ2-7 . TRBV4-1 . CASSQAGAYRTSYEQYF TGCGCCAGCAGCCAGGCTGGGGCCTATAGGACCTCCTACGAGCAGTACTTC
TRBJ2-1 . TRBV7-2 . CASSFGYNEQFF TGTGCCAGCAGCTTTGGGTACAATGAGCAGTTCTTC
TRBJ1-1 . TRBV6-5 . CASRQGNTEAFF TGTGCCAGCAGACAGGGAAACACTGAAGCTTTCTTT
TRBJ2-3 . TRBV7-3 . CASSLYFSPNTDTQYF TGTGCCAGCAGCTTATATTTCTCCCCTAACACAGATACGCAGTATTTT
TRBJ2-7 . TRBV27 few CASSLSITGNYEQYF TGTGCCAGCAGTTTATCGATAACAGGGAACTACGAGCAGTACTTC
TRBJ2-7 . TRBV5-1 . CASSLAAGPYEQYF TGCGCCAGCAGCTTGGCTGCGGGCCCCTACGAGCAGTACTTC
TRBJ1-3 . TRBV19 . CASTQRGGVSGNTIYF TGTGCCAGTACCCAGAGGGGGGGGGTCTCTGGAAACACCATATATTTT
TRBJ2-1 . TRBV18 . CASSSDNSEGWQFF TGTGCCAGCTCTTCGGACAATTCCGAAGGATGGCAGTTCTTC
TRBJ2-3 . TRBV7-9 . CASSITGFTDTQYF TGTGCCAGCAGCATTACGGGGTTCACAGATACGCAGTATTTT